The 15 T cell receptor beta chains presented below share a single source sample, sequenced in a study of blood T cell repertoires in COVID-19. Some clones are missing from TCRdb's copy, which holds only in-frame ones; the method was immunoSEQ multiplex PCR. The table records 120,000 to 150,000 clones, about 83% of them present only once. The sample taken for sequencing was peripheral blood. These TCRs come from a woman aged 45-59 years with active or convalescent COVID-19.

This clone was recorded only once. The rearrangement uses TRBV18 and TRBJ2-7; D is perhaps TRBD1 (5 bases). The CDR3 length is 15 residues. Germline CDR1 KGHSH, CDR2 LQKENI. V was clipped by 3 bases and J by 2 bases, with 14 bases between them. This chain's CDR3 is CASSPGGDRAYEQYF. CDR3 in DNA: TGTGCCAGCTCACCGGGTGGAGACAGAGCCTACGAGCAGTACTTC.

V is TRBV28 and J is TRBJ2-6; D remains ambiguous. The CDR3 covers 14 residues. Trimming left V 5 bases short and J 0 bases short, with 5 bases between. Germline V lookup: CDR1 MDHEN, CDR2 SYDVKM. CDR3 coding DNA: TGTGCCAGCAGTCATCACTCTGGGGCCAACGTCCTGACTTTC. Encoded protein: CASSHHSGANVLTF.

J is TRBJ1-2 and V is TRBV28, with a tentative D call TRBD1 (5 bases). Between the trimmed V and J ends, which lost 3 bases and 6 bases, there was a span of 17 bases. The CDR3 covers 15 residues. CDR1 and CDR2 (germline): MDHEN, SYDVKM. CDR3 in amino acids: CASSFGFHGGDGYTF. CDR3 nucleotides: TGTGCCAGCAGTTTCGGGTTCCACGGGGGGGATGGCTACACCTTC.

The chain recombines TRBV4-3 with TRBJ2-3; 14 positions match TRBD2. J gave up 1 base and V 3 bases, and 9 bases lay outside the gene matches. Germline CDR1 LGHNA, CDR2 YSLEER. This CDR3 is 19 amino acids long. This CDR3 reads CASSQGGTSGRRGTDTQYF. The CDR3 bases are TGCGCCAGCAGCCAGGGGGGGACTAGCGGGAGAAGGGGCACAGATACGCAGTATTTT.

The chain links TRBV2 to TRBJ1-5; D unclear. The CDR3 spans 13 residues. CDR1 SNHLY and CDR2 FYNNEI come from the germline V gene. Trimming took off 2 bases at V and 7 bases at J, with 9 bases between the two ends. CDR3: CASSELSGQPQHF. CDR3 nucleotide sequence: TGTGCCAGCAGTGAACTTAGCGGGCAGCCCCAGCATTTT.

V gene TRBV27 combines with J gene TRBJ1-1; TRBD1 matches at 8 bases. Germline V gives CDR1 MNHEY, CDR2 SMNVEV (reference sequence). Trimming at V came to 4 bases and at J to 4 bases, leaving 8 bases not matched to a gene. The CDR3 spans 15 residues. The CDR3 spells CASSSSQGAGTEAFF. CDR3 DNA: TGTGCCAGCAGTTCCTCCCAGGGGGCCGGCACTGAAGCTTTCTTT.

V is TRBV5-8 and J is TRBJ2-1; D is possibly TRBD1 (6 bases). Trimming took 2 bases from V and 2 from J, leaving 17 bases between them. Germline assignment: CDR1 SGHTS and CDR2 YDEGEE. This CDR3 contains 17 residues. The CDR3 coding sequence is TGTGCCAGCAGCTTTACACCCGGCAGGGGTACCTACAATGAGCAGTTCTTC. Its translation: CASSFTPGRGTYNEQFF.

J is TRBJ2-2 and V is TRBV6-5; 9 positions match TRBD1. This CDR3 has 15 residues. Germline V lookup: CDR1 MNHEY, CDR2 SVGAGI. The J segment lost 5 bases and the V segment lost 8 bases, leaving 9 bases of the junction unmatched. CDR3 residues: CASSDGTGRTGELFF. CDR3 DNA sequence: TGTGCCAGCTCCGATGGGACAGGGAGGACCGGGGAGCTGTTTTTT.

The chain joins TRBV9 to TRBJ2-1; TRBD2 matches at 7 bases. Germline V gene data show CDR1 as SGDLS and CDR2 as YYNGEE. J gave up 3 bases and V 4 bases, and 10 bases lay outside the gene matches. This CDR3 comprises 16 residues. The CDR3 DNA reads TGTGCCAGCAGCCCACCGGCGGGAGTACACTACAATGAGCAGTTCTTC. It specifies CASSPPAGVHYNEQFF.

This sequence joins TRBV27 and TRBJ1-2; possibly TRBD1 for D (5 bases). Looked up from germline, CDR1 is MNHEY and CDR2 is SMNVEV (reference sequence). V lost 6 bases to trimming and J lost 3 bases, with 20 bases between them. The CDR3 length is 16 residues. In nucleotides, the CDR3 is TGTGCCAGCAGGGGTCTACCTCCCGACAGCGACTATGGCTACACCTTC. As protein: CASRGLPPDSDYGYTF.

The chain has TRBV10-3 and TRBJ1-2; a possible D gene is TRBD1 (5 bases). CDR1 and CDR2 (germline): ENHRY, SYGVKD. V lost 8 bases to trimming and J lost 5 bases, with 18 bases between them. This CDR3 spans 14 amino acids. CDR3 residues: CAIPSGTTSYGYTF. The CDR3 nucleotides read TGTGCCATCCCGAGCGGGACTACTAGTTATGGCTACACCTTC.

V is TRBV5-4 and J is TRBJ2-3, with TRBD2 matching over 16 bases. The CDR3 has 18 amino acids. After removal of 4 bases from V and 3 bases from J, the junction contained 8 bases not matched to a gene. CDR1 and CDR2 from the germline V gene are SGHNT and YYREEE (reference sequence). CDR3 residues: CASSPGTSGGARTDTQYF. For the CDR3, the DNA is TGTGCCAGCAGCCCCGGGACTAGCGGGGGGGCGAGAACAGATACGCAGTATTTT.

The table lists this clone with many counts. The rearrangement uses TRBV28 and TRBJ1-5; 7 bases agree with TRBD1. The V and J ends lost 3 bases and 2 bases, in that order; junction bases with no gene match: 4. Germline V gene data show CDR1 as MDHEN and CDR2 as SYDVKM. The CDR3 consists of 15 residues. The CDR3 loop is CASSFEGAGNQPQHF. CDR3 sequence (DNA): TGTGCCAGCAGTTTCGAGGGGGCTGGCAATCAGCCCCAGCATTTT.

This sequence joins TRBV2 and TRBJ1-6; TRBD1 matches 8 bases. Germline loops: CDR1 SNHLY, CDR2 FYNNEI. The CDR3 consists of 15 residues. Losses at the gene ends were 6 bases for V and 5 bases for J; bases not matched to a gene: 6. For the CDR3, the DNA is TGTGCCAGCAGCCGATTGGGACAGGATAATTCACCCCTCCACTTT. It codes for CASSRLGQDNSPLHF. Full variable domain (rest looked up from reference TRBV2 and TRBJ1-6): EPEVTQTPSHQVTQMGQEVILRCVPISNHLYFYWYRQILGQKVEFLVSFYNNEISEKSEIFDDQFSVERPDGSNFTLKIRSTKLEDSAMYFCASSRLGQDNSPLHFGNGTRLTVT.

The J gene is TRBJ1-5, the V gene TRBV6-5, with TRBD1 matching over 7 bases. Germline V gene sequence: CDR1 MNHEY, CDR2 SVGAGI. The V gene end was trimmed by 2 bases and the J gene end by 5 bases; junction bases not matched to a gene: 6. This CDR3 contains 15 residues. This chain's CDR3 is CASSYSGTADQPQHF. The CDR3 region has the DNA TGTGCCAGCAGTTACAGTGGGACAGCTGATCAGCCCCAGCATTTT.